This note documents a single TCR beta chain sequence. Its specific antigen is unknown. Base qualities were left out, and no much larger clone turns up one base away. Lesional scalp punch biopsies and peripheral blood were collected from alopecia areata patients. PBMCs were separated by density centrifugation and stained for CD3, CD4 and CD8, after which CD4+ and CD8+ T cells were sorted on a FACSAria. The sample belongs to a study of CD8+ T cells in alopecia areata (dated by TCRdb to the late 2010s). Broadly, across the study: Treated patients were enrolled in an open-label pilot trial of oral tofacitinib at 5 to 10 mg twice daily for moderate-to-severe alopecia areata. Patients received tofacitinib for 6 to 18 months and were then followed off drug for 6 months to check for delayed response and recurrence. In both human patients and the C3H/HeJ mouse model, the study applied high-throughput TCRbeta sequencing to look at T cell clonal expansion in alopecia areata. In humans, TCRbeta sequencing was performed on scalp tissue and on sorted CD4+ and CD8+ peripheral blood T cells from healthy controls and from patients with patchy or totalis/universalis alopecia areata. Patients on tofacitinib were biopsied at baseline and after 4 and 24 weeks of treatment, and several of the patients also had a later scalp biopsy. Scalp clonality was compared across normal scalp (n=4), patchy alopecia areata scalp (n=8), and alopecia totalis/universalis scalp (n=8). RNA came from the PAXgene miRNA kit for fixed scalp, the miRNeasy kit for PBMCs, and the RNeasy kit for mouse skin. TCRbeta CDR3 regions were amplified by immunoSEQ multiplex PCR with 35 Vbeta forward and 13 Jbeta reverse primers.

Results the study describes overall, beyond this receptor: Compared with normal scalp, lesional scalp had higher clonality and more expanded CD8+ clones, particularly in alopecia totalis/universalis, a pattern that suggests antigenic drive. Resident alphabeta T cells in normal human skin are also sequenced, complicating scalp TCR repertoire analysis, unlike mouse skin dominated by gammadelta T cells. Shared TCR sequences between patients were less evident than in mice, which may be partly attributable to HLA diversity in the patient population.

The protocol used for the library was the immunoSEQ multiplex PCR assay. To provide template for TCR sequencing, every sample had RNA extracted and reverse transcribed into cDNA. SuperScript III was used to make first-strand cDNA, primed with a 2:1 mix of oligo-dT and random hexamers. A synthetic immune receptor repertoire was used to gauge amplification bias, and whatever bias remained was removed computationally. The paper's processing steps were these. Raw reads were preprocessed to remove errors, and CDR3 was defined by IMGT conventions from the conserved cysteine to phenylalanine. Clonality was computed by normalizing Shannon entropy by log2 of the number of productive unique TCRs and subtracting the result from 1. CD4 or CD8 identity of scalp clones was inferred by cross-referencing scalp TCRbeta sequences with sorted blood CD4 and CD8 repertoires. As stored in TCRdb, this immuneACCESS dataset retains in-frame rearrangements with V and J assigned. A fraction of the clones does not appear; measured against another copy, unresolved V genes explain less than half of the discrepancy, and the remainder lacks a known reason. Clone size and the V and J calls come from that table; the DNA yielded D and trimming. A total of fewer than 100,000 clones appear in this sample, 40% to 45% of them only once. The top ten hold about 0.79% of the sample.

After removal of 11 bases from V and 0 bases from J, the junction retains 3 bases not matched to a gene. Based on the germline V gene, the CDR1 and CDR2 sequences are SNHLY and FYNNEI. The CDR3 contains 14 residues, cysteine and phenylalanine counted. Only CDR3 DNA is held: 42 bases, read in frame from base 1. The chain uses TRBV2 and TRBJ2-1, with 11 central nucleotides matching TRBD2. The sequence came from a human donor with alopecia areata. Sequenced input: CD4+ T cells sorted from blood. The CDR3 has the sequence CAGGLADSYNEQFF. The sequence in DNA is TGTGCCGGGGGACTAGCGGACTCCTACAATGAGCAGTTCTTC.